The 7 T cell receptor beta chains below come from one sample, sequenced in a study of CD8 T cells in Susac syndrome. Reverse transcription of roughly 0.45 to 1 ug RNA was carried out with random hexamers. TCRdb passed the immunoSEQ multiplex PCR reads through MiXCR, listing each CDR3 protein once. The sample has roughly 400,000 distinct CDR3 sequences; 85% are singletons. The sequencing sample was made of CD8+ T cells from PBMCs. The receptors come from a human donor with multiple sclerosis.

The chain employs TRBV27 and TRBJ2-3; 7 nucleotides match TRBD2. From germline, CDR1 is MNHEY and CDR2 SMNVEV (reference sequence). The V and J ends lost 4 bases and 1 base, in that order; junction bases with no gene match: 8. This CDR3 region has 16 residues. CDR3 loop: CASSSPGGIGTDTQYF. CDR3 DNA sequence: TGTGCCAGCAGTTCCCCCGGGGGGATCGGCACAGATACGCAGTATTTT.

The chain has TRBV4-1 and TRBJ2-1, with D perhaps matching TRBD2 (5 bases). This CDR3 spans 14 amino acids. CDR1 is MGHRA, CDR2 YSYEKL, per germline. V lost 3 bases and J lost 7, with 13 bases in between. CDR3 amino acids: CASSHATSGNEQFF. CDR3 DNA sequence: TGCGCCAGCAGCCATGCGACCTCGGGGAATGAGCAGTTCTTC.

V is TRBV3-1 and J is TRBJ1-2; 9 bases agree with TRBD1. The CDR3 extends over 12 amino acids. The germline V gene has CDR1 LGHDT and CDR2 YNNKEL (reference sequence). The J segment lost 12 bases and the V segment lost 5 bases, leaving 7 bases of the junction unmatched. CDR3 in DNA: TGTGCCAGCAGCGACGGGACAGGGAACAACACCTTC. This sequence encodes CASSDGTGNNTF.

This clonotype was picked up one time. The rearrangement uses TRBV12-3 or TRBV12-4 and TRBJ2-7; 8 bases align to TRBD2. Trimming took 11 bases from V and 4 from J; bases not matched to a gene: 10. The CDR3 loop spans 13 amino acids. CDR3 loop: CARRGREAYEQYF. CDR3 DNA sequence: TGTGCCCGCCGTGGGCGGGAGGCATACGAGCAGTACTTC.

The chain is built from TRBV12-5 and TRBJ2-1; TRBD2 aligns across 10 bases. CDR1 is LGHNT, CDR2 FRNRAP, per germline. Trimming removed 3 bases from V and 4 bases from J; junction bases left unmatched: 9. The CDR3 is made up of 17 amino acids. CDR3 loop: CASGFWASGSSYNEQFF. DNA of the CDR3: TGTGCTAGTGGTTTTTGGGCTAGCGGGAGTTCATACAATGAGCAGTTCTTC.

The chain couples TRBV7-2 to TRBJ2-3; TRBD2 matches at 12 bases. This CDR3 contains 18 residues. V lost 6 bases and J lost 7; bases outside the gene matches: 17. Germline V gene sequence: CDR1 SGHTA, CDR2 FQGNSA. CDR3 nucleotides: TGTGCCAGCAGTCAAAGGGGACTAGCGGGTCCTGTGGAGAATACGCAGTATTTT. As protein: CASSQRGLAGPVENTQYF. The variable domain in full, with the rest retrieved from reference TRBV7-2 and TRBJ2-3, is GAGVSQSPSNKVTEKGKDVELRCDPISGHTALYWYRQSLGQGLEFLIYFQGNSAPDKSGLPSDRFSAERTGGSVSTLTIQRTQQEDSAVYLCASSQRGLAGPVENTQYFGPGTRLTVL.

The chain links TRBV4-1 to TRBJ2-1; 10 bases agree with TRBD2. Germline V lookup: CDR1 MGHRA, CDR2 YSYEKL. The CDR3 runs 16 residues. V shed 3 bases and J 2 bases; nucleotides not matched to a gene: 4. CDR3 residues: CASSHLAGAAYNEQFF. The CDR3 bases are TGCGCCAGCAGCCATCTAGCGGGGGCGGCCTACAATGAGCAGTTCTTC.